The rows below give T cell receptor beta chains drawn from one sample of a study of shared clonotypes between healthy human individuals. Assay used: immunoSEQ multiplex PCR; TCRdb lists only in-frame clones, some missing. The sample carries approximately 980,000 clones, roughly 72% recorded once. Sequencing used memory CD4+ T cells sorted from blood. The receptors stem from a man aged 18 to 30 in good health. CDR3s include the opening cysteine and the closing phenylalanine or tryptophan. The D gene is left open where the match is weak. The size of a clone is reported for some rows only, either as once, few or many, or as a class for expanded clones.

>13|-|TRBJ1-1|-|TRBV10-3
TGTGCCATCAGTGAACAGCTGAACACTGAAGCTTTCTTT
CAISEQLNTEAFF
>14|-|TRBJ1-2|-|TRBV6-1
TGTGCCAGCAAAACCCCCCCAGGGGCCTATGGCTACACCTTC
CASKTPPGAYGYTF
>18|-|TRBJ2-6|TRBD1|TRBV7-2
TGTGCCAGCAGCCTTAGGCCGACAGGGGAATCTGGGGCCAACGTCCTGACTTTC
CASSLRPTGESGANVLTF
>13|-|TRBJ1-6|-|TRBV6-1
TGTGCCAGCATTAGCTCCTATAATTCACCCCTCCACTTT
CASISSYNSPLHF
>14|-|TRBJ1-2|-|TRBV27
TGTGCCAGCAGAGCACAGAGTGGGTGGGGCGGCTACACCTTC
CASRAQSGWGGYTF
>13|-|TRBJ1-4|-|TRBV27
TGTGCCAGCAGTTTATCAGTAATCGAAAAACTGTTTTTT
CASSLSVIEKLFF
>16|-|TRBJ1-6|-|TRBV7-9
TGTGCCAGCAGCTTTAGCCTTGATGGGGGTAATTCACCCCTCCACTTT
CASSFSLDGGNSPLHF
>16|-|TRBJ2-3|TRBD2|TRBV7-9
TGTGCCAGCAGCCCAGGACTAGCGGGGGCCACAGATACGCAGTATTTT
CASSPGLAGATDTQYF
>13|-|TRBJ2-2|TRBD1|TRBV12-5
TGTGCTAGTGGGACAGGGCCCTACCGGGAGCTGTTTTTT
CASGTGPYRELFF
>15|once|TRBJ2-4|-|TRBV29-1
TGCAGCGTTAGCGTTGGGACTTTAGCCAAAAACATTCAGTACTTC
CSVSVGTLAKNIQYF
>14|once|TRBJ2-2|-|TRBV5-4
TGTGCCAGCAGCTTGGAGAGTAGCACCGGGGAGCTGTTTTTT
CASSLESSTGELFF
>15|-|TRBJ1-6|-|TRBV27
TGTGCCAGCACCGATCTCGGGGGATGGGGTTCACCCCTCCACTTT
CASTDLGGWGSPLHF
>14|-|TRBJ2-7|TRBD2|TRBV29-1
TGCAGCGTGGGACTAGCGGTTCCGGCGTCCGAGCAGTACTTC
CSVGLAVPASEQYF
>14|-|TRBJ2-5|TRBD1|TRBV7-3
TGTGCCAGCAGCCGACAGGGCGGAGGAGAGACCCAGTACTTC
CASSRQGGGETQYF
>13|-|TRBJ2-3|-|TRBV5-4
TGTGCCAGCAGCTTGAGAGAGACAGATACGCAGTATTTT
CASSLRETDTQYF
>16|-|TRBJ2-1|-|TRBV19
TGTGCCAGTAGTCCCCTGGGTCTAATCTCCTACAATGAGCAGTTCTTC
CASSPLGLISYNEQFF
>13|-|TRBJ1-1|-|TRBV7-2
TGTGCCAGCAGCTTAGCGCCCCAGGGCGAAGGCTTCTTT
CASSLAPQGEGFF
>13|-|TRBJ1-2|TRBD1|TRBV28
TGTGCCAGCAGTTTGGTGACAGGGGGTGGCTACACCTTC
CASSLVTGGGYTF
>15|-|TRBJ2-2|TRBD1|TRBV10-3
TGTGCCATCAGGTCACAGGGGGCATCGACCGGGGAGCTGTTTTTT
CAIRSQGASTGELFF
>13|few|TRBJ1-4|TRBD1|TRBV30
TGTGCCGGAACAGGGGGCATGGGGGAAAAACTGTTTTTT
CAGTGGMGEKLFF
>16|few|TRBJ2-7|-|TRBV2
TGTGCCAGCAGTGAAGGAACGGGAGCTTTGGCCTACGAGCAGTACTTC
CASSEGTGALAYEQYF
>15|-|TRBJ2-5|-|TRBV2
TGTGCCAGCAGTCCCCTAGCCCTAGTGGCAGAGACCCAGTACTTC
CASSPLALVAETQYF
>13|few|TRBJ1-6|-|TRBV25-1
TGTGCCAGCAAACGGACCGACAATTCACCCCTCCACTTT
CASKRTDNSPLHF
>16|-|TRBJ2-5|TRBD1|TRBV6-6
TGTGCCAGCAGTACCCGGGACAGGGGGCGCACGGAGACCCAGTACTTC
CASSTRDRGRTETQYF
>14|-|TRBJ2-7|TRBD1|TRBV28
TGTGCCAGCAACCCAGGACAGGCCTCCTACGAGCAGTACTTC
CASNPGQASYEQYF
>12|-|TRBJ1-2|-|TRBV5-6
TGTGCCAGCAGCTTGGGGCAGTATGGCTACACCTTC
CASSLGQYGYTF
>12|few|TRBJ1-5|-|TRBV6-1
TGTGCCAGCAGTGAATCGGGCCAGCCCCAGCATTTT
CASSESGQPQHF
>15|-|TRBJ2-7|-|TRBV7-9
TGTGCCAGCAGCACTACGGGGGGCGCGTCCTACGAGCAGTACTTC
CASSTTGGASYEQYF
>16|-|TRBJ2-2|TRBD1|TRBV25-1
TGTGCCAGCAGTGCGCCGGGACAGACAAACACCGGGGAGCTGTTTTTT
CASSAPGQTNTGELFF
>13|-|TRBJ2-5|-|TRBV7-7
TGTGCTAGCAGCTTTTCAAGCAGAGAGACCCAGTACTTC
CASSFSSRETQYF
>13|once|TRBJ1-2|-|TRBV29-1
TGCAGCTCCCTGGGACCGGGCCGGCTAGGCTACACCTTC
CSSLGPGRLGYTF
>15|-|TRBJ2-4|-|TRBV7-9
TGTGCCAGCAGCTTACAGGGGCAAGCCAAAAACATTCAGTACTTC
CASSLQGQAKNIQYF
>15|-|TRBJ2-7|TRBD2|TRBV5-4
TGTGCCAGCAGCTTGGGGGCTAGCGGGAACTACGAGCAGTACTTC
CASSLGASGNYEQYF
>13|-|TRBJ2-7|-|TRBV7-2
TGTGCCAGCAGCCCCTACCCAGTCTACGAGCAGTACTTC
CASSPYPVYEQYF
>16|once|TRBJ2-7|-|TRBV11-2
TGTGCCAGCAGCATGGGGGCAAGCGGGATCCCCTACGAGCAGTACTTC
CASSMGASGIPYEQYF
>15|few|TRBJ1-4|TRBD1|TRBV28
TGTGCCAGCAGTTTTCCGACAGGGACTAATGAAAAACTGTTTTTT
CASSFPTGTNEKLFF
>15|-|TRBJ1-5|-|TRBV4-3
TGCGCCAGCAGCCAAGAAGGGAAGGGGAATCAGCCCCAGCATTTT
CASSQEGKGNQPQHF
>15|-|TRBJ2-4|-|TRBV5-1
TGCGCCAGCAGCCCCAACGATGGGGGAATAGACATTCAGTACTTC
CASSPNDGGIDIQYF
>18|-|TRBJ2-7|-|TRBV7-2
TGTGCCAGCAGCGATCATCTGTCGGACTTCATCTACGAGTACGGGCAGTACTTC
CASSDHLSDFIYEYGQYF
>16|-|TRBJ2-7|TRBD1|TRBV6-1
TGTGCCAGCAGTGAAGTCTCCGGACAGGGGTTCTACGGGCAGTACTTC
CASSEVSGQGFYGQYF
>15|-|TRBJ2-1|TRBD2|TRBV9
TGTGCCAGCAGCCTAGGACTAGCGGGAAGCAATGAGCAGTTCTTC
CASSLGLAGSNEQFF
>12|-|TRBJ2-6|-|TRBV28
TGTGCCAGCACGGCTGGGGCCAACGTCCTGACTTTC
CASTAGANVLTF
>16|-|TRBJ1-4|-|TRBV18
TGTGCCAGCTCACCAAACAGAATTGCAACTAATGAAAAACTGTTTTTT
CASSPNRIATNEKLFF
>15|-|TRBJ2-7|TRBD2|TRBV6-1
TGTGCCAGCAGTGAAGCGGCTAGCGGGAGGTATAGGCAGTACTTC
CASSEAASGRYRQYF
>14|few|TRBJ1-1|TRBD1|TRBV30
TGTGCCTGGAACGCAGGACAGGGGGCCAGTGGAGCTTTCTTT
CAWNAGQGASGAFF
>13|-|TRBJ2-1|-|TRBV2
TGTGCCAGCAGCTCTCGGGCGGGCAATGAGCAGTTCTTC
CASSSRAGNEQFF
>15|-|TRBJ1-3|TRBD1|TRBV7-2
TGTGCCAGCAGCTTAGGTCCCGGGACAGCTAACACCATATATTTT
CASSLGPGTANTIYF
>18|-|TRBJ2-3|-|TRBV7-3
TGTGCCAGCAGCTCTTTAGGGACTATGGGGGGCAGCACAGATACGCAGTATTTT
CASSSLGTMGGSTDTQYF